These T cell receptor beta chains were read from a single sample in a study of cytomegalovirus exposure and HLA in healthy donors. The protocol was immunoSEQ multiplex PCR, while the TCRdb copy is restricted to in-frame clones and leaves out a portion. Of 140,000 or so clones detected, approximately 81% appear once; the ten largest clones hold about 4.3%. Sequencing used PBMCs. The receptors originated from a woman aged 40 to 50 in good health and CMV-seropositive. CDR3s include the opening cysteine and the closing phenylalanine or tryptophan. The order of the fields is V gene, J gene, D gene, clone size, CDR3 length, CDR3 protein, CDR3 DNA. The D gene is left open where the match is weak. Expanded clones get a size class; other rows say once, few or many, or leave the size out.

>TRBV11-1|TRBJ2-1|TRBD2|.|14
CASSLGTSVDEQFF
TGTGCCAGCAGTCTCGGGACTAGCGTCGATGAGCAGTTCTTC
>TRBV7-2|TRBJ1-4|.|.|14
CASSLAGPGEKLFF
TGTGCCAGCAGCTTAGCGGGGCCTGGGGAAAAACTGTTTTTT
>TRBV7-2|TRBJ1-5|.|.|15
CASSLAAGNGQPQHF
TGTGCCAGCAGCTTAGCGGCAGGGAACGGACAGCCCCAGCATTTT
>TRBV6-1|TRBJ2-7|.|.|13
CASSQTGSYEQYF
TGTGCCAGCAGCCAGACAGGCTCCTACGAGCAGTACTTC
>TRBV7-2|TRBJ2-7|.|few|14
CASSLEGGGYEQYF
TGTGCCAGCAGCTTAGAGGGCGGAGGATACGAGCAGTACTTC
>TRBV19|TRBJ1-5|.|few|15
CASSPQGGVGQPQHF
TGTGCCAGTAGTCCTCAGGGTGGGGTCGGACAGCCCCAGCATTTT
>TRBV28|TRBJ1-1|.|.|16
CASSSPAGAGRTEAFF
TGTGCCAGCAGTTCTCCAGCCGGGGCCGGGAGAACTGAAGCTTTCTTT
>TRBV6-1|TRBJ2-4|.|.|14
CASSDLATPNIQYF
TGTGCCAGCAGTGATTTGGCCACACCAAACATTCAGTACTTC
>TRBV6-6|TRBJ2-2|TRBD1|once|16
CASRRGQGANTGELFF
TGTGCCAGCAGACGCGGACAGGGGGCGAACACCGGGGAGCTGTTTTTT
>TRBV6-5|TRBJ2-2|.|once|15
CASIPRQVNTGELFF
TGTGCCAGCATACCTAGACAGGTTAACACCGGGGAGCTGTTTTTT